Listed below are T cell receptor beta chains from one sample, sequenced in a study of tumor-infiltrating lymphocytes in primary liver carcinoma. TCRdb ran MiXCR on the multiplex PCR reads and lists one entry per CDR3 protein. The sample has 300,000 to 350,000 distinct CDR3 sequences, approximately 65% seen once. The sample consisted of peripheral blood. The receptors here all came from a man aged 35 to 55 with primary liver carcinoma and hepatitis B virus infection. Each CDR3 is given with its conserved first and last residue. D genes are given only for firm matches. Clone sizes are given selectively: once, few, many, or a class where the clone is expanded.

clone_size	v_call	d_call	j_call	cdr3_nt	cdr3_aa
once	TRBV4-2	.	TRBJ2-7	TGTGCCAGCGGCCAAGTTGGAGCAAGCCCGCGGGAGCAGTACTTC	CASGQVGASPREQYF
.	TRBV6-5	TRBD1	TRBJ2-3	TGTGCCAGCATGACAGGGGGCGGAGGAGATACGCGGTATTTT	CASMTGGGGDTRYF
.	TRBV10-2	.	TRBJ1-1	TGCGGCAGCAGTGAGTCTAAGTTGGCTGGGGGGGTCACTGAAGCTTTCTTT	CGSSESKLAGGVTEAFF
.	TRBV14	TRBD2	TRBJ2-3	TGTGCCAGCAGCCCGACACTTTCGATAGGACTAGCGGGAGTCTGGAATACGCAGTATTTT	CASSPTLSIGLAGVWNTQYF
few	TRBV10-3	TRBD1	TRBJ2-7	TGTGCCATCAGTGACCCGACAGGGTCCGCCTACGAGCAGTACTTC	CAISDPTGSAYEQYF
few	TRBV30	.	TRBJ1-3	TGTGCCCGGCACGGGGATGGAAACACCATATATTTT	CARHGDGNTIYF
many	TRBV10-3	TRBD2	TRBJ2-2	TGTGCCATCGGGACTAGCACCGGGGAGCTGTTTTTT	CAIGTSTGELFF
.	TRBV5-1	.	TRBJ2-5	TGCGCCAGCAGCTTGGCACTAGTAGAGGCGCAAGAGACCCAGTACTTC	CASSLALVEAQETQYF
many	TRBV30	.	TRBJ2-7	TGTGCCTGGAAAAGGAACGGGGGCTACGAGCAGTACTTC	CAWKRNGGYEQYF
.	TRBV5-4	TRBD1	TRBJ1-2	TGTGCCAGCGGAGTCCGCGGGACAGCCTATGGCTACACCTTC	CASGVRGTAYGYTF
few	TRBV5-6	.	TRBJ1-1	TGTGCCAGCAGCGAGGGGGAGAACACTGAAGCTTTCTTT	CASSEGENTEAFF
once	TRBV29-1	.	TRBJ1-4	TGCAGAGGATGGGAGAATGAAAAACTGTTTTTT	CRGWENEKLFF
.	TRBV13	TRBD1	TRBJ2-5	TGTGCCAGCAGCTTAACCGGGACAGGGGGTGTAGAGACCCAGTACTTC	CASSLTGTGGVETQYF
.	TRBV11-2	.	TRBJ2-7	TGTGCCAGCGGCTACAGGTACGAGCAGTACTTC	CASGYRYEQYF
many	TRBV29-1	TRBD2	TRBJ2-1	TGCAGCGTTGTAATGGGCTATGGGACTAGCGGGTGGAATGAGCAGTTCTTC	CSVVMGYGTSGWNEQFF
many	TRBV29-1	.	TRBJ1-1	TGCAGCGTTGCCACCGGTCTCTTGGGTGAAGCTTTCTTT	CSVATGLLGEAFF
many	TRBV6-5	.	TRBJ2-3	TGTGCCAGCAGATCCCGTCAAGGAGGTACAGATACGCAGTATTTT	CASRSRQGGTDTQYF
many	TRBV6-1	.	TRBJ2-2	TGTGCCAGCAGTGTGGACAAAACGAACACCGGGGAGCTGTTTTTT	CASSVDKTNTGELFF
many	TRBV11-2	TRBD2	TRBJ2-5	TGTGCCAGCAGCTTAGGATATAGCGGGAGAATGGAAGAGACCCAGTACTTC	CASSLGYSGRMEETQYF
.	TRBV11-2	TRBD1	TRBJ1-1	TGTGCCAGCAGTATAGTGCAGGGGGCCACTGAAGCTTTCTTT	CASSIVQGATEAFF
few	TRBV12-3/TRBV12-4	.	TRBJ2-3	TGTGCCAGCAGTTTCGGACTCCCAATAAGCGATACGCAGTATTTT	CASSFGLPISDTQYF
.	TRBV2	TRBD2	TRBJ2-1	TGTGCCAGCAGTGTTGGACTAGCGGGGTGGAATGAGCAGTTCTTC	CASSVGLAGWNEQFF
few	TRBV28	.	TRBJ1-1	TGTGCCAGCAGTTTAACAGGCGTCACTGAAGCTTTCTTT	CASSLTGVTEAFF
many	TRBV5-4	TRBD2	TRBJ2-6	TGTGCCAGCAGCTTTGGCTCTTTACTCAGCGGGAGCGTTTCTGGGGCCAACGTCCTGACTTTC	CASSFGSLLSGSVSGANVLTF
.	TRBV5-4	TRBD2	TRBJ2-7	TGTGCCAGCAGCGAGGAACTAGCGGGAGGTGACGAGCAGTACTTC	CASSEELAGGDEQYF
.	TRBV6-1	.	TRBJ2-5	TGTGCCAGCAGTGACGAAATCTCAGGGCATCAAGAGACCCAGTACTTC	CASSDEISGHQETQYF
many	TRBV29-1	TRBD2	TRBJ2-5	TGCAGCGTTGAAGATTTCCCCACTAGGACTAGCGGGAAGACCCAGTACTTC	CSVEDFPTRTSGKTQYF
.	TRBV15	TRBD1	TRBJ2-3	TGTGCCACCAGAGAGGGGGCAAATACGCAGTATTTT	CATREGANTQYF
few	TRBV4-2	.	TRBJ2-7	TGTGCCAGCAGCCAAGGATCCGGGTGCGCCTACGGGCAGTACTTC	CASSQGSGCAYGQYF
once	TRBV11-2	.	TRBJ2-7	TGCGCCAGCAGCCAAGTCACCTATCGGGGGACAGAGCCCGACGAGCAGTACTTC	CASSQVTYRGTEPDEQYF
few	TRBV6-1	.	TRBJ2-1	TGTGCCAGCAGTGAAGGAGGGGCTAGGGGTTACAATGAGCAGTTCTTC	CASSEGGARGYNEQFF
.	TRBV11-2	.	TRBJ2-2	TGTGCCAGCAGCTTAGTAGGGCCCGGGAAGCTGTTTTTT	CASSLVGPGKLFF
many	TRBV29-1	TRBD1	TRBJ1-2	TGCAGCGTCGCTAGGACAGGGGGCTACACCTTC	CSVARTGGYTF
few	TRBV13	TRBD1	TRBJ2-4	TGTGCCAGCAGCTCCCCCTCGTGGACAGGGGACATTCAGTACTTC	CASSSPSWTGDIQYF
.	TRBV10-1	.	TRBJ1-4	TGCGCCAGCGGTGAGGGGGGATCCGCGACTAATGAAAAACTGTTTTTT	CASGEGGSATNEKLFF
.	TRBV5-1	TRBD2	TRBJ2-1	TGCACCAGCAGCTTGAGAGGACTAGCGGAAAATGAGCAGTTCTTC	CTSSLRGLAENEQFF
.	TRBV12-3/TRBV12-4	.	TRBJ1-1	TGTGCCAGCAGTTTGATTTCGGGGGGTAAAGCTTTCTTT	CASSLISGGKAFF
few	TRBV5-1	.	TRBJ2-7	TGCGCCAGCAGTACAGAGGGAAACGAGCAGTACTTC	CASSTEGNEQYF
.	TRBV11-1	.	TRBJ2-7	TGTGCCAGCAGCTGGACCGGACGGCCCGGCAATACCTACGAGCAGTACTTC	CASSWTGRPGNTYEQYF
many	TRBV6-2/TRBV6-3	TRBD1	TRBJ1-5	TGTGCCAGCACCCCCGGAAGGGGGCGGATGGGCAATCAGCCCCAGCATTTT	CASTPGRGRMGNQPQHF
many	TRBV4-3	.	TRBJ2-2	TGCGCCAGCAGCCGCTCCGGTCGACCCGGGGAGCTGTTTTTT	CASSRSGRPGELFF
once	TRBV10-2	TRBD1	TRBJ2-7	TGCGCCAGCACAGGGACAGGGACCTTACGTGAGCAGTACTTC	CASTGTGTLREQYF
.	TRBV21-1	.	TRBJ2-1	TGTGCCAGCAGCAAAGTGTTAGGGTCCTCGACTAGCGCGAGCTCCTACAATGAGCAGTTCTTC	CASSKVLGSSTSASSYNEQFF